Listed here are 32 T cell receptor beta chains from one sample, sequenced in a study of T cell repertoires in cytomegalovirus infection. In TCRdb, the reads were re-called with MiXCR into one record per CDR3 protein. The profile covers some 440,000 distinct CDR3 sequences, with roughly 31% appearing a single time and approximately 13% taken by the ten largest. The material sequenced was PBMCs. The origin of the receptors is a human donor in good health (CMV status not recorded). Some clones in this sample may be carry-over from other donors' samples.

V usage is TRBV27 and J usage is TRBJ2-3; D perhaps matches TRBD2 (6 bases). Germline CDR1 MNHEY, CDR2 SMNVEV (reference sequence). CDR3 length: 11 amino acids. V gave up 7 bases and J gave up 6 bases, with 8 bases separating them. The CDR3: CASIRGDTQYF. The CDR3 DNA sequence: TGTGCCAGCATCCGGGGGGATACGCAGTATTTT.

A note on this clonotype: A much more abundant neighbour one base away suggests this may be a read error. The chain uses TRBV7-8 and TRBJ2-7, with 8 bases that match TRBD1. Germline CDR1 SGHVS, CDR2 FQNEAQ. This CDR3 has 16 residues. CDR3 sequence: CASSLPLGTGAYEQSF. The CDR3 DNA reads TGTGCCAGCAGCTTGCCCCTCGGGACAGGAGCCTACGAGCAGTCCTTC. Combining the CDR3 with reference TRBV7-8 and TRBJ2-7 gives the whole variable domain GAGVSQSPRYKVAKRGQDVALRCDPISGHVSLFWYQQALGQGPEFLTYFQNEAQLDKSGLPSDRFFAERPEGSVSTLKIQRTQQEDSAVYLCASSLPLGTGAYEQSFGPGTRLTVT.

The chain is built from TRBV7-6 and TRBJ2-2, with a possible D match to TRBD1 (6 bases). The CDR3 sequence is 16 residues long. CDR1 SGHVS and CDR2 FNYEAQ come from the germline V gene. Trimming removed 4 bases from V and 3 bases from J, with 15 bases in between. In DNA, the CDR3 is TGTGCCAGCAGCTCCTATTACAGGGCAGACACCGGGGAGCTGTTTTTT. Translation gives CASSSYYRADTGELFF.

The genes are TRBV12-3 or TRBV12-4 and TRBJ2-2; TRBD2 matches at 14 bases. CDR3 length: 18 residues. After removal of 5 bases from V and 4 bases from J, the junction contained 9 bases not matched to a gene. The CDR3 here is CASSPRLAGGPGTGELFF. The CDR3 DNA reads TGTGCCAGCAGTCCAAGACTAGCGGGGGGGCCCGGCACCGGGGAGCTGTTTTTT.

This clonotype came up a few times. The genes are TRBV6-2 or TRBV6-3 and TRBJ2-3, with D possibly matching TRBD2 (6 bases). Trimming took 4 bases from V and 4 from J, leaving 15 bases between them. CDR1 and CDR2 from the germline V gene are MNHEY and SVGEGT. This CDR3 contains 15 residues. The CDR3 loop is CASSSPGDPPDTQYF. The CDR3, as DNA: TGTGCCAGCAGTTCGCCGGGAGATCCACCAGATACGCAGTATTTT.

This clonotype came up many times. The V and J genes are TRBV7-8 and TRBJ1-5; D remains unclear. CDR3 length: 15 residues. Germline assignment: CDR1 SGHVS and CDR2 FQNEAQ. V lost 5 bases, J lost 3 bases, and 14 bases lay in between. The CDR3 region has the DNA TGTGCCAGCAGCCCGAAGGACCTATTCAATCAGCCCCAGCATTTT. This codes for CASSPKDLFNQPQHF.

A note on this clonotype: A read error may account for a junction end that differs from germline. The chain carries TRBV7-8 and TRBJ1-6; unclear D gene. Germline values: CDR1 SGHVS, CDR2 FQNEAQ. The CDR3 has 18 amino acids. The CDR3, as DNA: TGTGCCAGCAGACCCCGCCTCCCCACAGTACCCAATAATTCACCCATCCACTTT. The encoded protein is CASRPRLPTVPNNSPIHF.

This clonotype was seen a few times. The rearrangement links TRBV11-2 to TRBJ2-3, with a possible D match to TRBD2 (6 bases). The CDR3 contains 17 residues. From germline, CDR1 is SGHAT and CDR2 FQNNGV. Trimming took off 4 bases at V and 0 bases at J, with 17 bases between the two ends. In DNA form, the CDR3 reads TGTGCCAGCAGCTCTAAACGGGACTTCACTAGCACAGATACGCAGTATTTT. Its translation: CASSSKRDFTSTDTQYF. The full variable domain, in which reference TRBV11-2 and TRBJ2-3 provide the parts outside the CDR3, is EAGVAQSPRYKIIEKRQSVAFWCNPISGHATLYWYQQILGQGPKLLIQFQNNGVVDDSQLPKDRFSAERLKGVDSTLKIQPAKLEDSAVYLCASSSKRDFTSTDTQYFGPGTRLTVL.

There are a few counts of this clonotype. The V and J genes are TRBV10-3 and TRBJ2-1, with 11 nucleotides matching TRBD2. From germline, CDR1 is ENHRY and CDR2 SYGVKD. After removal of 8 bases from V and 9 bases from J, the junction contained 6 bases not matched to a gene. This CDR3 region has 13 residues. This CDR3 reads CAIVGLAGGEQFF. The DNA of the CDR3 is TGTGCCATCGTCGGTCTAGCGGGGGGTGAGCAGTTCTTC.

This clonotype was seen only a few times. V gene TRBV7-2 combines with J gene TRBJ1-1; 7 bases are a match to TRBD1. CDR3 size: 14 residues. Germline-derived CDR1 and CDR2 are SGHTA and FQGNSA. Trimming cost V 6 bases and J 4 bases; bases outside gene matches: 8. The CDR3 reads CASRHGQEVTEAFF. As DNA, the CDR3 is TGTGCCAGCAGACACGGACAGGAGGTCACTGAAGCTTTCTTT.

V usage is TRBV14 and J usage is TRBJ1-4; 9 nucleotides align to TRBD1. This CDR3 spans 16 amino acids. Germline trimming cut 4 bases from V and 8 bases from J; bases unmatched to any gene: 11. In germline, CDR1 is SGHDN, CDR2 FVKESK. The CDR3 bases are TGTGCCAGCAGCCGGAACACAGGGGGCGTCGACGAAAAACTGTTTTTT. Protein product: CASSRNTGGVDEKLFF.

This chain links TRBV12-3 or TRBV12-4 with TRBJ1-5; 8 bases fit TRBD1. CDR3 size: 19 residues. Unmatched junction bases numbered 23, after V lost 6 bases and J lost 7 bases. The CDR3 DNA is TGTGCCAGCAGCCGAACGGTTCGGAGGACAGGGACGGTGGGACAGCCCCAGCATTTT. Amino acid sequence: CASSRTVRRTGTVGQPQHF.

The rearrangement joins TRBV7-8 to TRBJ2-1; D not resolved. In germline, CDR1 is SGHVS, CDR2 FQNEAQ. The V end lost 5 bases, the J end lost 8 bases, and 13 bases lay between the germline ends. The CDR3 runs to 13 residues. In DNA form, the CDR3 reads TGTGCCAGCAGCGCGACACGCTGGGATGAGCAGTTCTTC. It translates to CASSATRWDEQFF. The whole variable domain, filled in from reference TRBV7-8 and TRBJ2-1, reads GAGVSQSPRYKVAKRGQDVALRCDPISGHVSLFWYQQALGQGPEFLTYFQNEAQLDKSGLPSDRFFAERPEGSVSTLKIQRTQQEDSAVYLCASSATRWDEQFFGPGTRLTVL.

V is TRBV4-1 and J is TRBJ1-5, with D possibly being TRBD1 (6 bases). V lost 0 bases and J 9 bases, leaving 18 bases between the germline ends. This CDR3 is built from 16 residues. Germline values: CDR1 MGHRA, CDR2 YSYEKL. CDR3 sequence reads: CASSQDEQGLEWPQHF. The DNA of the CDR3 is TGCGCCAGCAGCCAAGACGAACAGGGTCTAGAGTGGCCCCAGCATTTT.

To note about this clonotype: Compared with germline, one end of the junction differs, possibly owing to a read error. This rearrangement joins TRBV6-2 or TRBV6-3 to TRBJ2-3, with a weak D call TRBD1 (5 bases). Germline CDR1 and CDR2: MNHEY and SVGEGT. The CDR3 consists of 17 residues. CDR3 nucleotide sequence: TGTGCCAGCATTTACGACGAAGACAGAATCCTCACAGATACGCAGTATTTT. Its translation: CASIYDEDRILTDTQYF.

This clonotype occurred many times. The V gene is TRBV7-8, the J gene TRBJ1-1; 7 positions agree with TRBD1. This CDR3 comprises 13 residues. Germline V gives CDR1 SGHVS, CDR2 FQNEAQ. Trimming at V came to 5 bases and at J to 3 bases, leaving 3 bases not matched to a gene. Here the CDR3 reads CASSRGLYTEAFF. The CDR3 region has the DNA TGTGCCAGCAGCAGGGGGCTGTACACTGAAGCTTTCTTT.

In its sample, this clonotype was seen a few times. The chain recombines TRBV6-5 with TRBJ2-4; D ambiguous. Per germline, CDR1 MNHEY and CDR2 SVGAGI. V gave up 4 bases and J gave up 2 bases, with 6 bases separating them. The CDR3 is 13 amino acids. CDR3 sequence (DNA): TGTGCCAGCAGTTTATCTACCAAAAACATTCAGTACTTC. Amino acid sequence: CASSLSTKNIQYF.

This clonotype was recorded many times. The CDR3 nucleotides read TGTGCCAGCAGGGACAGAGCCTACGAGCAGTACTTC. It is translated as CASRDRAYEQYF. The chain joins TRBV12-3 or TRBV12-4 to TRBJ2-7; perhaps TRBD1 as D (6 bases). This CDR3 contains 12 residues. V lost 6 bases and J 2 bases, leaving 8 bases between the germline ends.

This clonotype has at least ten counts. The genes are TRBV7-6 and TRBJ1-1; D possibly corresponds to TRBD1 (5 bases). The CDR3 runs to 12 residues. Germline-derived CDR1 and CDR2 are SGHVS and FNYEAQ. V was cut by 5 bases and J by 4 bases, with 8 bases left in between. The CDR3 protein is CASSRGTTEAFF. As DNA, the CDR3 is TGTGCCAGCAGCCGCGGGACCACTGAAGCTTTCTTT.

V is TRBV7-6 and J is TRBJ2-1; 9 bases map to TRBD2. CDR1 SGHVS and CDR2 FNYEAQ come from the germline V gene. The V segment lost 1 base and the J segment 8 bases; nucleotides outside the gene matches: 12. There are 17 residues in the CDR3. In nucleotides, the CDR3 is TGTGCCAGCAGCTTAGGGGTCGCGCGGGGGGGTTCCTATGAGCAGTTCTTC. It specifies CASSLGVARGGSYEQFF.

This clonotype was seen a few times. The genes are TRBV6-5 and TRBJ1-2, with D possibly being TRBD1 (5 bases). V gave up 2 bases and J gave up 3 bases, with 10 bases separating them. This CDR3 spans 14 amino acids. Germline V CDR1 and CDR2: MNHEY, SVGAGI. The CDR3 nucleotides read TGTGCCAGCAGTTACCGTACAGGCGACTATGGCTACACCTTC. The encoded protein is CASSYRTGDYGYTF.

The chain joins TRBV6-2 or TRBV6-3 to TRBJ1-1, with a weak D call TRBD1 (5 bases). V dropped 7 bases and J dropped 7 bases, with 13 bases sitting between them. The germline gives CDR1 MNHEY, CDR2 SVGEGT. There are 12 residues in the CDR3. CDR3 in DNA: TGTGCCAGCATGAGAGAACAGGATGAAGCTTTCTTT. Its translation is CASMREQDEAFF.

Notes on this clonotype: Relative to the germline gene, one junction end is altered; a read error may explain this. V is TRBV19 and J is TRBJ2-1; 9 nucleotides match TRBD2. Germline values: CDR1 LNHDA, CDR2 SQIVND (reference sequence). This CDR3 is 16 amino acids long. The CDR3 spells CASSLTTSGFYNEHFF. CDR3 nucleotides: TGTGCCAGTAGTCTAACGACTAGCGGCTTTTACAATGAGCATTTCTTC.

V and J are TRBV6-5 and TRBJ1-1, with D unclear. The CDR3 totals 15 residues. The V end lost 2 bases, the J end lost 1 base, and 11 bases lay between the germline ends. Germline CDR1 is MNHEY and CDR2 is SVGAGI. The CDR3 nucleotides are TGTGCCAGCAGTTACGAGGGCAACAAGAACACTGAAGCTTTCTTT. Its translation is CASSYEGNKNTEAFF.

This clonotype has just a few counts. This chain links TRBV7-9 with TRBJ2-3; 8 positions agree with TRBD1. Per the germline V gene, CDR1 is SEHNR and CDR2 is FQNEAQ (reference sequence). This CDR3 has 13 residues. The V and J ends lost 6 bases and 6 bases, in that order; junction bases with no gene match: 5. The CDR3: CASRSTGVDTQYF. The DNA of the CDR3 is TGTGCCAGCAGGTCGACAGGGGTTGATACGCAGTATTTT.

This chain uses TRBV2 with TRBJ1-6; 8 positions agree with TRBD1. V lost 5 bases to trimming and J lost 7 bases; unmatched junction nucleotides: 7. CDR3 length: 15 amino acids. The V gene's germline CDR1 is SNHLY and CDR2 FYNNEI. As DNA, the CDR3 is TGTGCCAGCAGTCGGAGTACAGGGGGGAATTCACCCCTCCACTTT. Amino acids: CASSRSTGGNSPLHF.

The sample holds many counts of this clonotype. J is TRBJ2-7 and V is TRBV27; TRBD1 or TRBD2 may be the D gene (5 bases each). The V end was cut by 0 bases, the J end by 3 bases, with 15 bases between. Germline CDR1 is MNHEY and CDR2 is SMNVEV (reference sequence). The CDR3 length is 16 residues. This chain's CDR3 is CASSLSGAPTVYEQYF. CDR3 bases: TGTGCCAGCAGTTTATCCGGGGCCCCGACCGTCTACGAGCAGTACTTC.

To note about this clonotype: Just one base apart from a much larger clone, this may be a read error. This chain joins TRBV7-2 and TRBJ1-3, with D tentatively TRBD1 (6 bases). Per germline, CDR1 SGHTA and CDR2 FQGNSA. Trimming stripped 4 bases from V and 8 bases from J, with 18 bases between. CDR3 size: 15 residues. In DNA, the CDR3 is TGTGCCAGCAGCTACAACCCGCAACAGGGCCACACCATATATTTT. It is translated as CASSYNPQQGHTIYF.

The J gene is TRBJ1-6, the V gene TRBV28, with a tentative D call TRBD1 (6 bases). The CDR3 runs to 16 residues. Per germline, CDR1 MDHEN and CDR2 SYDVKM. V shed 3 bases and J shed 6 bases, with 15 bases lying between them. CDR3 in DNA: TGTGCCAGCAGTTTGGGGCCAGGGGCCCTTAATTCACCCCTCCACTTT. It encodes CASSLGPGALNSPLHF.

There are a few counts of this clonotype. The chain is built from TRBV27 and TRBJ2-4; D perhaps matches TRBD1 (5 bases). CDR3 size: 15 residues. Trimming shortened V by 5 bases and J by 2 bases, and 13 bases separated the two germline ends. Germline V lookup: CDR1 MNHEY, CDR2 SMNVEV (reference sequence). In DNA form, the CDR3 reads TGTGCCAGCAGTCTGTACAGGTTTTCCAAAAACATTCAGTACTTC. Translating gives CASSLYRFSKNIQYF.

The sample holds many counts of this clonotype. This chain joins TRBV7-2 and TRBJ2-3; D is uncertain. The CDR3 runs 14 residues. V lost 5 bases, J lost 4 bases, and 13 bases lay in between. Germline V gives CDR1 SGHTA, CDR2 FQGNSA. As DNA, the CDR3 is TGTGCCAGCAGCCCTTCCCAGTCTGCAGATACGCAGTATTTT. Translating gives CASSPSQSADTQYF. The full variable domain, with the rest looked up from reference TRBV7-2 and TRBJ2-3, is GAGVSQSPSNKVTEKGKDVELRCDPISGHTALYWYRQSLGQGLEFLIYFQGNSAPDKSGLPSDRFSAERTGGSVSTLTIQRTQQEDSAVYLCASSPSQSADTQYFGPGTRLTVL.

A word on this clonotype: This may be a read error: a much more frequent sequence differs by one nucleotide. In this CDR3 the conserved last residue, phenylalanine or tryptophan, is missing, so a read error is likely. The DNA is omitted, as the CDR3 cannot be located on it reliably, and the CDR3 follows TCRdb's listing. CDR3 region: CASSLDRRHQSS. The chain is built from TRBV11-2 and TRBJ2-7. The CDR3 has 12 amino acids, counting both end residues. Germline V gene sequence: CDR1 SGHAT, CDR2 FQNNGV.